The 17 T cell receptor beta chains listed next were all sequenced from one sample in a study of CD8 T cells in ankylosing spondylitis. One entry per CDR3 protein results from TCRdb running MiXCR on the 5' RACE reads. Counted here are under 200,000 distinct CDR3 sequences, 9.8% occurring once; the ten biggest clones make up about 15%. The sequenced sample was blood, either unsorted or a sorted T cell fraction (not recorded which). Receptors were obtained from a female donor with ankylosing spondylitis or in good health (not recorded which).

DNA for the CDR3: TGTGCCAGCAGCCCGCGGGCGCCGAACACTGAAGCTTTCTTT. Protein: CASSPRAPNTEAFF. V is TRBV7-8 and J is TRBJ1-1; unclear D gene. CDR3 size: 14 residues. Germline V lookup: CDR1 SGHVS, CDR2 FQNEAQ. V lost 5 bases, J lost 1 base, and 11 bases lay in between. Full variable domain (outside the CDR3, taken from reference TRBV7-8 and TRBJ1-1): GAGVSQSPRYKVAKRGQDVALRCDPISGHVSLFWYQQALGQGPEFLTYFQNEAQLDKSGLPSDRFFAERPEGSVSTLKIQRTQQEDSAVYLCASSPRAPNTEAFFGQGTRLTVV.

The table lists this clonotype with many counts. The V gene is TRBV12-3 or TRBV12-4, the J gene TRBJ2-1, with D unclear. This CDR3 spans 15 amino acids. V lost 5 bases, J lost 7 bases, and 18 bases lay in between. The chain's CDR3 is CASSLGLGPYNEQFF. CDR3 nucleotides: TGTGCCAGCAGTCTCGGGCTAGGCCCTTATAATGAGCAGTTCTTC.

This clonotype was counted between two and nine times. CDR3 nucleotides: TGTGCCAGCAGTTTTTCCGGGACTAGATCCTACGAGCAGTACTTC. Its protein is CASSFSGTRSYEQYF. The V gene is TRBV6-2 or TRBV6-3, the J gene TRBJ2-7, with TRBD2 matching over 8 bases. Germline V gene data show CDR1 as MNHEY and CDR2 as SVGEGT. The length of the CDR3 is 15 residues. V lost 4 bases and J lost 1; bases outside the gene matches: 6.

This clonotype was seen repeatedly, ten times or more. The chain employs TRBV27 and TRBJ2-7; D could derive from TRBD1 or TRBD2 (6 bases each). Trimming shortened V by 5 bases and J by 7 bases, and 27 bases separated the two germline ends. Germline values: CDR1 MNHEY, CDR2 SMNVEV (reference sequence). The CDR3 runs to 17 residues. The CDR3 loop reads CASSPHGEEGGSGEQYF. CDR3 nucleotides: TGTGCCAGCAGTCCCCACGGGGAGGAGGGGGGCTCGGGGGAGCAGTACTTC.

This clonotype was seen at least ten times. The CDR3, as DNA: TGTGCCAGCAGCTTCCGCCCTCGGCATGAGCAGTTCTTC. Its translation is CASSFRPRHEQFF. The gene calls are TRBV7-8 and TRBJ2-1, with unresolved D. V dropped 3 bases and J dropped 8 bases, with 11 bases sitting between them. There are 13 residues in the CDR3. Germline V CDR1 and CDR2: SGHVS, FQNEAQ.

This clonotype was counted between two and nine times. The rearrangement uses TRBV29-1 and TRBJ1-1, with D hard to call. Germline V gene data show CDR1 as SQVTM and CDR2 as ANQGSEA. The CDR3 length is 18 residues. Trimming removed 6 bases at V and 0 bases at J, with 26 bases between. This chain's CDR3 is CSVSGVSLADKMNTEAFF. CDR3 DNA: TGCAGCGTCTCCGGCGTATCACTGGCGGATAAGATGAACACTGAAGCTTTCTTT.

The rearrangement links TRBV10-3 to TRBJ2-7, with D perhaps matching TRBD2 (6 bases). CDR3 size: 12 residues. Germline V gives CDR1 ENHRY, CDR2 SYGVKD. Trimming took 7 bases from V and 7 from J, leaving 14 bases between them. This chain's CDR3 is CAIMGEEYEQYF. CDR3 in DNA: TGTGCCATCATGGGGGAGGAGTATGAGCAGTACTTC.

Remarks on this clonotype: A much bigger clone sits one base away, suggesting this may be a read error. J is TRBJ2-1 and V is TRBV3-1, with D possibly matching TRBD1 (5 bases). Germline V CDR1 and CDR2: LGHDT, YNNKEL (reference sequence). Between the trimmed V and J ends, which lost 4 bases and 6 bases, there was a span of 22 bases. The CDR3 consists of 17 residues. The CDR3 nucleotides are TGTGCCAGCAGCCCGTGGCCGGATGGGGCCAACTTCAATGAGCAGTTCTTC. Protein product: CASSPWPDGANFNEQFF.

With regard to this clonotype: Germline is not matched at one junction end, which may reflect a read error. This chain uses TRBV7-6 with TRBJ2-1; TRBD2 might be the D (7 bases). This CDR3 region has 16 residues. Looked up from germline, CDR1 is SGHVS and CDR2 is FNYEAQ. CDR3: CAGSSLEGGGNNEQFF. Here the CDR3 DNA reads TGTGCCGGCAGCAGCTTAGAGGGGGGGGGAAACAATGAGCAGTTCTTC.

Only a few counts were recorded for this clonotype. This chain connects TRBV5-6 to TRBJ1-1, with a possible D match to TRBD1 (5 bases). V was pared by 0 bases and J by 3 bases, with 12 bases between. The CDR3 totals 15 residues. Germline CDR1 SGHDT, CDR2 YYEEEE. CDR3 sequence: CASSLATTGHTEAFF. CDR3 bases: TGTGCCAGCAGCTTGGCCACTACAGGTCACACTGAAGCTTTCTTT.

V gene TRBV7-9 combines with J gene TRBJ2-7, with 12 bases matching TRBD2. With 5 bases clipped from V and 9 bases from J, the junction kept 14 bases outside the gene matches. The germline gives CDR1 SEHNR, CDR2 FQNEAQ (reference sequence). This CDR3 comprises 16 residues. The CDR3 DNA reads TGTGCCAGCAGCCCACCCCATGCTAGCGGGAGGGCTGGGCAGTACTTC. Amino acids: CASSPPHASGRAGQYF.

This clonotype was observed at least ten times. The CDR3 DNA reads as TGTGCCAGCAGGGCCCCTGGACAGGGACTCTATGGCTACACCTTC. Translating gives CASRAPGQGLYGYTF. The chain has TRBV12-3 or TRBV12-4 and TRBJ1-2; 8 positions match TRBD1. Germline trimming cut 6 bases from V and 4 bases from J; bases unmatched to any gene: 10. The CDR3 extends over 15 amino acids.

This clonotype was recorded at least ten times. This sequence joins TRBV18 and TRBJ1-2; a weak D match, TRBD1 (6 bases). V gave up 3 bases and J gave up 4 bases, with 18 bases separating them. The CDR3 sequence is 16 residues long. From germline, CDR1 is KGHSH and CDR2 LQKENI. This CDR3 is CASSPEIRTAVYGYTF. Here the CDR3 DNA reads TGTGCCAGCTCACCGGAAATTAGGACAGCAGTCTATGGCTACACCTTC.

This clonotype was detected only a few times. The chain recombines TRBV20-1 with TRBJ2-1; maybe TRBD2 (6 bases). The V and J ends lost 3 bases and 4 bases respectively, with 16 bases between them. The CDR3 sequence is 15 residues long. Germline V lookup: CDR1 DFQATT, CDR2 SNEGSKA (reference sequence). The DNA of the CDR3 is TGCAGTGCTAGGAGTCGCGGGACCCTTTACAATGAGCAGTTCTTC. Residues: CSARSRGTLYNEQFF.

The table lists this clonotype with a few counts. The rearrangement joins TRBV6-6 to TRBJ1-5; D remains ambiguous. Germline CDR1 reads MNHNY; CDR2 reads SVGAGI (reference sequence). Trimming removed 3 bases at V and 5 bases at J, with 5 bases between. The CDR3 has 12 residues. Here the CDR3 DNA reads TGTGCCAGCAGTTATAAAGATCAGCCCCAGCATTTT. This codes for CASSYKDQPQHF.

This sequence joins TRBV5-1 and TRBJ1-1; the match to TRBD1 covers 11 bases. Trimming at V came to 1 base and at J to 7 bases, leaving 12 bases not matched to a gene. Germline loops: CDR1 SGHRS, CDR2 YFSETQ. The CDR3 is 17 amino acids. CDR3 in amino acids: CASSLRGQGAELYEAFF. CDR3 DNA sequence: TGCGCCAGCAGCTTGCGAGGACAGGGGGCTGAACTTTATGAAGCTTTCTTT.

This clonotype was seen more than once but under ten times. This sequence joins TRBV19 and TRBJ2-7; no clear D. V lost 5 bases and J 5 bases, leaving 16 bases between the germline ends. Germline values: CDR1 LNHDA, CDR2 SQIVND (reference sequence). The CDR3 sequence is 14 residues long. CDR3 loop: CASSLSMPDNEQYF. CDR3 nucleotide sequence: TGTGCCAGTAGTCTCTCCATGCCCGATAACGAGCAGTACTTC. The variable domain in full, completed from reference TRBV19 and TRBJ2-7, reads DGGITQSPKYLFRKEGQNVTLSCEQNLNHDAMYWYRQDPGQGLRLIYYSQIVNDFQKGDIAEGYSVSREKKESFPLTVTSAQKNPTAFYLCASSLSMPDNEQYFGPGTRLTVT.